One sample yielded the 16 T cell receptor beta chains listed below, sequenced in a study of OX40 agonist ivuxolimab in advanced cancers. Method: immunoSEQ multiplex PCR; TCRdb's copy keeps in-frame clones and lacks some. The table has about 74,000 clones, 70% to 90% seen once. Source: CD4+ or CD8+ T cells sorted from blood, taken in a trial of the OX40 agonist ivuxolimab. The source of these receptors is an adult with an advanced solid tumor such as melanoma, head and neck, liver or kidney cancer.

The gene calls are TRBV5-4 and TRBJ2-2; D ambiguous. The CDR3 consists of 14 residues. The germline V gene encodes CDR1 SGHNT and CDR2 YYREEE (reference sequence). Trimming took off 0 bases at V and 6 bases at J, with 9 bases between the two ends. The CDR3 region has the DNA TGTGCCAGCAGCTTGGCCAACCGGGCCGGGGAGCTGTTTTTT. Translation: CASSLANRAGELFF.

The CDR3 loop is CASSRQVNTEAFF. The CDR3 DNA reads as TGTGCCAGCAGCCGACAGGTTAACACTGAAGCTTTCTTT. The V and J genes are TRBV14 and TRBJ1-1; tentative D call: TRBD1 (6 bases). Trimming removed 4 bases at V and 2 bases at J, with 8 bases between. The CDR3 spans 13 residues. Germline CDR1 and CDR2: SGHDN and FVKESK.

CDR3: CSARLAYEQYF. CDR3 nucleotide sequence: TGCAGTGCTAGACTCGCCTACGAGCAGTACTTC. The chain is built from TRBV20-1 and TRBJ2-7; D is undetermined. In germline, CDR1 is DFQATT, CDR2 SNEGSKA (reference sequence). V shed 2 bases and J shed 2 bases, with 4 bases lying between them. The CDR3 has 11 amino acids.

This clone has more than one count but fewer than ten. The chain uses TRBV28 and TRBJ2-1; D unresolved. CDR1 is MDHEN, CDR2 SYDVKM, per germline. Between the trimmed V and J ends, which lost 2 bases and 1 base, there was a span of 9 bases. The CDR3 consists of 15 residues. CDR3 residues: CASSLIQSSYNEQFF. The CDR3 coding sequence is TGTGCCAGCAGTTTAATCCAGAGTTCCTACAATGAGCAGTTCTTC.

The count of this clone is one. The chain combines TRBV28 with TRBJ1-6; D gene uncertain. Trimming cost V 5 bases and J 8 bases, with 4 bases left between them. Germline values: CDR1 MDHEN, CDR2 SYDVKM. The CDR3 is made up of 11 amino acids. This CDR3 reads CASSQDSPLHF. In DNA form, the CDR3 reads TGTGCCAGCAGTCAGGATTCACCCCTCCACTTT. The variable domain in full, completed from reference TRBV28 and TRBJ1-6, reads DVKVTQSSRYLVKRTGEKVFLECVQDMDHENMFWYRQDPGLGLRLIYFSYDVKMKEKGDIPEGYSVSREKKERFSLILESASTNQTSMYLCASSQDSPLHFGNGTRLTVT.

V is TRBV11-2 and J is TRBJ2-7; unclear D gene. Germline V CDR1 and CDR2: SGHAT, FQNNGV. This CDR3 is 14 amino acids long. Between the trimmed V and J ends, which lost 5 bases and 2 bases, there was a span of 13 bases. The CDR3 reads CASSPRPGTYEQYF. The CDR3 bases are TGTGCCAGCAGCCCCCGACCTGGCACCTACGAGCAGTACTTC. The whole variable domain, filled in from reference TRBV11-2 and TRBJ2-7, reads EAGVAQSPRYKIIEKRQSVAFWCNPISGHATLYWYQQILGQGPKLLIQFQNNGVVDDSQLPKDRFSAERLKGVDSTLKIQPAKLEDSAVYLCASSPRPGTYEQYFGPGTRLTVT.

The chain recombines TRBV28 with TRBJ1-5; D remains ambiguous. The V gene's germline CDR1 is MDHEN and CDR2 SYDVKM. V lost 3 bases, J lost 3 bases, and 12 bases lay in between. CDR3 size: 15 residues. CDR3: CASSLDRYNNQPQHF. CDR3 sequence (DNA): TGTGCCAGCAGTTTGGATAGGTATAACAATCAGCCCCAGCATTTT.

V usage is TRBV28 and J usage is TRBJ2-5, with 7 bases aligning to TRBD1. Trimming at V came to 8 bases and at J to 6 bases, leaving 12 bases not matched to a gene. From germline, CDR1 is MDHEN and CDR2 SYDVKM. The CDR3 runs 14 residues. CDR3 in amino acids: CASGTGAVVKTQYF. CDR3 in DNA: TGTGCCAGCGGCACAGGGGCCGTAGTAAAGACCCAGTACTTC.

This rearrangement joins TRBV19 to TRBJ2-1, with D perhaps TRBD1 (5 bases). V lost 5 bases, J lost 8 bases, and 16 bases lay in between. The CDR3 has 14 residues. The germline gives CDR1 LNHDA, CDR2 SQIVND (reference sequence). CDR3 in amino acids: CASSLRTFSDEQFF. The CDR3 coding sequence is TGTGCCAGTAGTTTAAGGACATTTTCGGATGAGCAGTTCTTC. The complete variable domain, with remaining parts taken from reference TRBV19 and TRBJ2-1, reads DGGITQSPKYLFRKEGQNVTLSCEQNLNHDAMYWYRQDPGQGLRLIYYSQIVNDFQKGDIAEGYSVSREKKESFPLTVTSAQKNPTAFYLCASSLRTFSDEQFFGPGTRLTVL.

This clone was seen just once. V and J are TRBV4-2 and TRBJ1-3, with D possibly TRBD1 on 6 matching bases. Trimming shortened V by 2 bases and J by 1 base, and 12 bases separated the two germline ends. Germline V lookup: CDR1 LGHNA, CDR2 YNFKEQ. This CDR3 comprises 16 residues. The CDR3 reads CASSQPGGGSGNTIYF. The CDR3 coding sequence is TGTGCCAGCAGCCAACCGGGGGGCGGGTCTGGAAACACCATATATTTT.

The table lists this clone with a few counts. This rearrangement joins TRBV11-2 to TRBJ1-4, with D possibly being TRBD1 (5 bases). This CDR3 comprises 14 residues. From germline, CDR1 is SGHAT and CDR2 FQNNGV. V was shortened by 3 bases and J by 7 bases, with 12 bases between the two germline ends. The CDR3 coding sequence is TGTGCCAGCAGCTTGAGTATGGGGACTGAAAAACTGTTTTTT. Translation gives CASSLSMGTEKLFF.

This chain uses TRBV7-6 with TRBJ2-1; 7 bases fit TRBD1. The V gene's germline CDR1 is SGHVS and CDR2 FNYEAQ. The CDR3 consists of 15 residues. Trimming removed 1 base from V and 2 bases from J; junction bases left unmatched: 2. CDR3: CASSLDGTAYNEQFF. The CDR3 DNA sequence: TGTGCCAGCAGCTTAGATGGGACAGCCTACAATGAGCAGTTCTTC.

The V gene is TRBV21-1, the J gene TRBJ1-1; the listed D gene, TRBD1, was not tested against the DNA. TRBV21-1 counts as a pseudogene. The CDR3 spans 15 residues. The CDR3 protein is CASSMSDRVNTEAFF. CDR3 sequence (DNA): TGTGCCAGCAGCATGTCCGACAGGGTGAACACTGAAGCTTTCTTT.

CDR3 bases: TGTGCCAGCTCACCGGGGGTCAAAAAAGGCTACACCTTC. Its translation is CASSPGVKKGYTF. V usage is TRBV18 and J usage is TRBJ1-2; maybe TRBD1 (5 bases). Germline V gives CDR1 KGHSH, CDR2 LQKENI. The CDR3 length is 13 residues. V lost 3 bases to trimming and J lost 8 bases, with 13 bases between them. The whole variable domain, remainder taken from reference TRBV18 and TRBJ1-2, is NAGVMQNPRHLVRRRGQEARLRCSPMKGHSHVYWYRQLPEEGLKFMVYLQKENIIDESGMPKERFSAEFPKEGPSILRIQQVVRGDSAAYFCASSPGVKKGYTFGSGTRLTVV.

The chain recombines TRBV7-9 with TRBJ1-4, with D perhaps matching TRBD1 (5 bases). Germline CDR1 is SEHNR and CDR2 is FQNEAQ (reference sequence). Trimming removed 2 bases from V and 5 bases from J, with 9 bases in between. The CDR3 is 14 residues long. The CDR3 DNA sequence: TGTGCCAGCAGCTTACAGGGTGGGAATGAAAAACTGTTTTTT. Its translation is CASSLQGGNEKLFF. The entire variable domain, with the rest obtained from reference TRBV7-9 and TRBJ1-4, is as follows: DTGVSQNPRHKITKRGQNVTFRCDPISEHNRLYWYRQTLGQGPEFLTYFQNEAQLEKSRLLSDRFSAERPKGSFSTLEIQRTEQGDSAMYLCASSLQGGNEKLFFGSGTQLSVL.

The chain recombines TRBV6-6 with TRBJ1-5, with 7 positions matching TRBD1. J gave up 9 bases and V 6 bases, and 14 bases lay outside the gene matches. This CDR3 contains 15 residues. Germline V gene sequence: CDR1 MNHNY, CDR2 SVGAGI (reference sequence). The CDR3 region is CASSQGQPRVLPQHF. For the CDR3, the DNA is TGTGCCAGCAGCCAGGGACAGCCAAGGGTTCTGCCCCAGCATTTT.